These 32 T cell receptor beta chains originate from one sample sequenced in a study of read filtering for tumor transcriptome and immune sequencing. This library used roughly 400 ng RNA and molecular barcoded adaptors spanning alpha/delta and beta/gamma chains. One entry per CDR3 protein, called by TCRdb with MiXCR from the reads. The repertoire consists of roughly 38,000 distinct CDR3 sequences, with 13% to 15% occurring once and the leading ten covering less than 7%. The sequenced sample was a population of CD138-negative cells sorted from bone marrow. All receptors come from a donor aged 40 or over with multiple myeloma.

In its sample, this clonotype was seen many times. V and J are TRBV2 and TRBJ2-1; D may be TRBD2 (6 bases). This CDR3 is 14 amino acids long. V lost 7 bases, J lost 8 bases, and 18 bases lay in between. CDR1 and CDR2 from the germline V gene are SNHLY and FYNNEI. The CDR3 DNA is TGTGCCAGCACCCGTTGGGACTCCTCGGATGAGCAGTTCTTC. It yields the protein CASTRWDSSDEQFF. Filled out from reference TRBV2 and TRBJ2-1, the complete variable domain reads EPEVTQTPSHQVTQMGQEVILRCVPISNHLYFYWYRQILGQKVEFLVSFYNNEISEKSEIFDDQFSVERPDGSNFTLKIRSTKLEDSAMYFCASTRWDSSDEQFFGPGTRLTVL.

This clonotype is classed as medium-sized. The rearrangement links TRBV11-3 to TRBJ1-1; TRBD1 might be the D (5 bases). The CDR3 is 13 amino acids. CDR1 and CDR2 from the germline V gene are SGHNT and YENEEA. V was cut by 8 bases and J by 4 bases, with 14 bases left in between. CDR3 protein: CASLIGGRTEAFF. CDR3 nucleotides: TGTGCCAGCCTCATTGGGGGACGCACTGAAGCTTTCTTT.

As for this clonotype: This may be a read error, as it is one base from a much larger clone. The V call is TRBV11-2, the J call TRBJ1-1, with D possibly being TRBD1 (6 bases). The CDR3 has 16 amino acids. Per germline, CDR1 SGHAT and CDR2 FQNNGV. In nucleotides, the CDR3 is TGTGCCAGCAGCTTAGAACTGGGGGGCCCGAACGCTGAAGCTTTCTTT. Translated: CASSLELGGPNAEAFF.

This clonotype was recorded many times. The CDR3 nucleotides are TGTGCCAGCAGCTCCGGACAGGGAAAGACCGGGGAGCTGTTTTTT. Translation gives CASSSGQGKTGELFF. The rearrangement joins TRBV7-3 to TRBJ2-2; 8 bases line up with TRBD1. V was clipped by 4 bases and J by 5 bases; unmatched bases: 6. The CDR3 contains 15 residues. Germline lookup yields CDR1 SGHTA and CDR2 FQGTGA.

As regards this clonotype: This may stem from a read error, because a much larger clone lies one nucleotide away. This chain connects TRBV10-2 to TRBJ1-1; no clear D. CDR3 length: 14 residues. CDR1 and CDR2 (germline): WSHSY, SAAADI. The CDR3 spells CAISYGTRYGEASF. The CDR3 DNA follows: TGCGCCATCTCGTATGGCACCCGCTACGGTGAAGCTTCCTTT.

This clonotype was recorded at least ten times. The CDR3 is CASRRWDPKGEKLFF. The DNA of the CDR3 is TGTGCCAGCAGAAGGTGGGACCCTAAAGGGGAAAAACTGTTTTTT. The chain uses TRBV13 and TRBJ1-4; possible D gene TRBD1, 5 bases. The CDR3 has 15 residues. The germline gives CDR1 PRHDT, CDR2 FYEKMQ (reference sequence). V was pared by 6 bases and J by 8 bases, with 19 bases between.

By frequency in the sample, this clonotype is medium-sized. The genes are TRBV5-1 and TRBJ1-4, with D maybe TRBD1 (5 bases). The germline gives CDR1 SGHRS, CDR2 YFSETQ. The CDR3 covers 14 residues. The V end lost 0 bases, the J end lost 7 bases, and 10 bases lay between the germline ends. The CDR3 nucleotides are TGCGCCAGCAGCTTGGAGGGGATGGGTGAAAAACTGTTTTTT. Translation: CASSLEGMGEKLFF. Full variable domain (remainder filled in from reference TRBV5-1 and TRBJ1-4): KAGVTQTPRYLIKTRGQQVTLSCSPISGHRSVSWYQQTPGQGLQFLFEYFSETQRNKGNFPGRFSGRQFSNSRSEMNVSTLELGDSALYLCASSLEGMGEKLFFGSGTQLSVL.

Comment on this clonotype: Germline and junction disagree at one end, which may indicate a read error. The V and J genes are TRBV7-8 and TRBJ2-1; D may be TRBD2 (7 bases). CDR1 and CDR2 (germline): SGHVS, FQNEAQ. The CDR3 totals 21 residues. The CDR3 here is CASSLGGLAAKRRSSYSEQFF. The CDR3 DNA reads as TGTGCCAGCAGCTTAGGGGGGCTAGCGGCTAAACGAAGGAGCTCCTACAGTGAGCAGTTCTTC.

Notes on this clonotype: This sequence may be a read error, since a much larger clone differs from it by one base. CDR3 residues: CASSWSGRGNGQFF. CDR3 DNA: TGCGCCAGCAGTTGGAGCGGGAGAGGGAATGGGCAGTTCTTC. The chain is built from TRBV5-1 and TRBJ2-1; 8 nucleotides agree with TRBD2. Germline-derived CDR1 and CDR2 are SGHRS and YFSETQ. CDR3 size: 14 residues.

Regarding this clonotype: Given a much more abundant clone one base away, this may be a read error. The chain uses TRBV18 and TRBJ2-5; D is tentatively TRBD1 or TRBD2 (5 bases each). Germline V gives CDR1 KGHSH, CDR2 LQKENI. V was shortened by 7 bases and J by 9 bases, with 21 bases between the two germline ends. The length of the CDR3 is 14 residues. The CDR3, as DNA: TGTGCCAGCTTACCCGGGACCATCAGAGGGGCCCAGTACTTC. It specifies CASLPGTIRGAQYF.

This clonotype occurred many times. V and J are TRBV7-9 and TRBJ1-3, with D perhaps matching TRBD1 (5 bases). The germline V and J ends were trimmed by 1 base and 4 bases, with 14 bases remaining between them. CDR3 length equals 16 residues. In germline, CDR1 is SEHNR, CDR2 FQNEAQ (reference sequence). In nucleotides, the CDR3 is TGTGCCAGCAGCTTAGTAAAGAGGGACCACGGAAACACCATATATTTT. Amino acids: CASSLVKRDHGNTIYF.

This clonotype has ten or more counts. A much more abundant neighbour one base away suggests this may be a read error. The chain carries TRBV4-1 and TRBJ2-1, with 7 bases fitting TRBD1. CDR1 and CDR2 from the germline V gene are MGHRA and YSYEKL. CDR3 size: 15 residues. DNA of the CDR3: TGCGCCAGCAGCTCGACAGGGCCTTCCTACAATGGGCAGTTCTTC. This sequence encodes CASSSTGPSYNGQFF.

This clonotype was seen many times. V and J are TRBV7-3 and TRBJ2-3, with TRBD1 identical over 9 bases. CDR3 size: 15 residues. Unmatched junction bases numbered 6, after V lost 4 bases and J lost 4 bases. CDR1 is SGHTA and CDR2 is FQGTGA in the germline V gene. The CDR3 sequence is CASSSNRGLADTQYF. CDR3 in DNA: TGTGCCAGCAGCTCTAACAGGGGGCTGGCAGATACGCAGTATTTT.

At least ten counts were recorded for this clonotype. The CDR3 is CASSLARYPGAPGNTIYF. The CDR3 DNA reads as TGTGCCAGCAGTTTAGCGCGTTACCCAGGGGCCCCTGGAAACACCATATATTTT. The chain combines TRBV12-3 or TRBV12-4 with TRBJ1-3, with D tentatively TRBD1 (6 bases). The CDR3 has 18 residues. Trimming stripped 0 bases from V and 2 bases from J, with 17 bases between.

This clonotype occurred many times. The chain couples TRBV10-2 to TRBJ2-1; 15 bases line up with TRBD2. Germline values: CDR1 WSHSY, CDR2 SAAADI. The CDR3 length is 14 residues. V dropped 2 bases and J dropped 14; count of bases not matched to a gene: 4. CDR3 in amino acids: CASSEGLAGGPKFF. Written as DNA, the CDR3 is TGCGCCAGCAGTGAGGGACTAGCGGGAGGGCCGAAGTTCTTC.

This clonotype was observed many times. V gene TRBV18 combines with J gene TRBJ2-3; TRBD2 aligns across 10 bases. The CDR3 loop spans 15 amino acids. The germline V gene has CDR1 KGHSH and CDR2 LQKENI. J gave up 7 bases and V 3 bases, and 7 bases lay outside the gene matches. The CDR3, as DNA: TGTGCCAGCTCACCGGCTAGCGGGAGCAGATATACGCAGTATTTT. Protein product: CASSPASGSRYTQYF.

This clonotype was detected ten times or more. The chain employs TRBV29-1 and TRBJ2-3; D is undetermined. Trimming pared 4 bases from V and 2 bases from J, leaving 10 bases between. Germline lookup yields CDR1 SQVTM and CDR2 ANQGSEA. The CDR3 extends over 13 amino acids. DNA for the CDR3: TGCAGCGTTGTTACCACCTACACAGATACGCAGTATTTT. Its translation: CSVVTTYTDTQYF.

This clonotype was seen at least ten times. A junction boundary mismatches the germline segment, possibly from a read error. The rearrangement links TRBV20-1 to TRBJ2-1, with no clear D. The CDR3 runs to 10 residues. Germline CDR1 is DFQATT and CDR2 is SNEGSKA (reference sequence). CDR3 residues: CSARVPNPSF. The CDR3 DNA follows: TGCAGTGCTAGAGTCCCCAACCCTAGCTTC.

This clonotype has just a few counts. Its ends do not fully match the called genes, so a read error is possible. The CDR3 is CASSVPYEQDF. Here the CDR3 DNA reads TGTGCCAGCAGCGTACCCTACGAGCAGGACTTC. V gene TRBV11-1 combines with J gene TRBJ2-7, with D hard to call. Looked up from germline, CDR1 is SGHAT and CDR2 is FQDESV (reference sequence). The CDR3 runs to 11 residues.

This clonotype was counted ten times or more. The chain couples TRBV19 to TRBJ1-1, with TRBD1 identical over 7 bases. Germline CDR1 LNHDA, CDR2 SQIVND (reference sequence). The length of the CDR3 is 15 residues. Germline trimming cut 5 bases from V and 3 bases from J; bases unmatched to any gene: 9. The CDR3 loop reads CASSFLGQGDTEAFF. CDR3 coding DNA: TGTGCCAGTAGTTTCCTTGGGCAGGGGGACACTGAAGCTTTCTTT.

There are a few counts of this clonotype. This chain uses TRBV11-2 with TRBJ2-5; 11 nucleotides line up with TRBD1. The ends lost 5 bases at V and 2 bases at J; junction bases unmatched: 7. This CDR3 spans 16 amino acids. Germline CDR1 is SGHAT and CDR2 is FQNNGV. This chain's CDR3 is CASSRRTGGLQETQYF. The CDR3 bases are TGTGCCAGCAGCCGGCGGACAGGGGGCCTACAAGAGACCCAGTACTTC.

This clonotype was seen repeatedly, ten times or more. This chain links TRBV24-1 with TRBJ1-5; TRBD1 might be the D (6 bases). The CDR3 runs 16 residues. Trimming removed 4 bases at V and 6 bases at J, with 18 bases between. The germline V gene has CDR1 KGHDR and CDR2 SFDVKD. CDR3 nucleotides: TGTGCCACCAGTGACACAGGGAAAGGATTTGGTCAGCCCCAGCATTTT. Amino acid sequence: CATSDTGKGFGQPQHF.

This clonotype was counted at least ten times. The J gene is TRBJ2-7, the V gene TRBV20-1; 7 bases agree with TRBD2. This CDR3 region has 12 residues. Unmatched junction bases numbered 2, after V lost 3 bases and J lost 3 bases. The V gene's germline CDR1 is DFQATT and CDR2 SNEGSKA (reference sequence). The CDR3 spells CSARTSSYEQYF. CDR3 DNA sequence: TGCAGTGCTAGGACTAGCAGCTACGAGCAGTACTTC.

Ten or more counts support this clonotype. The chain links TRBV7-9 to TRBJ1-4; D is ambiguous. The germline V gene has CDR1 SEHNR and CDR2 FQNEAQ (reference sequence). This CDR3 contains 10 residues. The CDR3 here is CSSTNEKLFF. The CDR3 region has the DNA TGTTCCTCAACTAATGAAAAACTGTTTTTT. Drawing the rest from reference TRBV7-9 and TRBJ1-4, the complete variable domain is DTGVSQNPRHKITKRGQNVTFRCDPISEHNRLYWYRQTLGQGPEFLTYFQNEAQLEKSRLLSDRFSAERPKGSFSTLEIQRTEQGDSAMYLCSSTNEKLFFGSGTQLSVL.

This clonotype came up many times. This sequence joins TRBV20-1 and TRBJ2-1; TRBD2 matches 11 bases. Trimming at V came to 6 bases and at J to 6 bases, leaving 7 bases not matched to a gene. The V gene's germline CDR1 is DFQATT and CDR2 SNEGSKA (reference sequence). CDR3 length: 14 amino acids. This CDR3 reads CSATSGGQSNEQFF. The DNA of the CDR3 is TGCAGTGCCACTAGCGGGGGCCAATCCAATGAGCAGTTCTTC.

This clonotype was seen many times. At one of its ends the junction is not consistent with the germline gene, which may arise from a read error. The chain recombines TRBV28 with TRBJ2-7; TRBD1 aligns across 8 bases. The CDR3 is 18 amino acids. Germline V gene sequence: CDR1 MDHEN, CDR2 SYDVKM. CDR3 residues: CASFPDRGKMIDSHEQYF. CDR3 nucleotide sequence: TGTGCCAGCTTCCCCGACAGGGGCAAGATGATAGACTCCCACGAGCAGTACTTC.

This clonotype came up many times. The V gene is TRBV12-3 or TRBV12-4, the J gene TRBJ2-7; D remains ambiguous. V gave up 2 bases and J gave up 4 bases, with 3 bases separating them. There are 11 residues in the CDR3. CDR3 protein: CASSLTYEQYF. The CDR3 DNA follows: TGTGCCAGCAGTTTAACTTACGAGCAGTACTTC.

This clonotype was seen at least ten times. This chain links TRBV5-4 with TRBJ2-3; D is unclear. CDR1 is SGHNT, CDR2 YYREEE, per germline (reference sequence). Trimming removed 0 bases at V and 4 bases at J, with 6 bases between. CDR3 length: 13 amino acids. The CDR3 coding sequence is TGTGCCAGCAGCTTGGAGAGTGCAGATACGCAGTATTTT. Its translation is CASSLESADTQYF.

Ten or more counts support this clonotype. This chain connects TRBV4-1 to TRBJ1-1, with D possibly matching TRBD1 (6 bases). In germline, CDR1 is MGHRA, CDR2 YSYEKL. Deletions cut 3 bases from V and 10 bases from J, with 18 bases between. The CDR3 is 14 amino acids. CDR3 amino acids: CASSQLVGGAGAFF. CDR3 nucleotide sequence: TGCGCCAGCAGCCAGCTGGTAGGGGGGGCGGGAGCTTTCTTT.

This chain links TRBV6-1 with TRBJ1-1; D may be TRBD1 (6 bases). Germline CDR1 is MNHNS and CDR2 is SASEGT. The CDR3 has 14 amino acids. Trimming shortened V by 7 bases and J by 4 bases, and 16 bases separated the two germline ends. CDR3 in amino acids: CASTQGYQSTEAFF. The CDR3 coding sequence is TGTGCCAGCACCCAGGGGTACCAGAGCACTGAAGCTTTCTTT.

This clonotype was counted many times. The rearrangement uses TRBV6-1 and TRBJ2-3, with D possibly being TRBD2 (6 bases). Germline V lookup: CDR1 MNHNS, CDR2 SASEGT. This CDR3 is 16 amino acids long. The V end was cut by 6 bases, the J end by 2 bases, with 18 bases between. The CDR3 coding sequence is TGTGCCAGCAGGGAGGGGCGAGGGGCATCCACAGATACGCAGTATTTT. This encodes CASREGRGASTDTQYF.

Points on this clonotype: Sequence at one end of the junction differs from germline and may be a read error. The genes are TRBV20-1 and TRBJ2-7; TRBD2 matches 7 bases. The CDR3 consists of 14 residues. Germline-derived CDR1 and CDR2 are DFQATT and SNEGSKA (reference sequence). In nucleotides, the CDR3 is TGCAGTGCTCTACCCGGGACTACCTCCTACGAGCAGCGCTTC. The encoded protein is CSALPGTTSYEQRF.